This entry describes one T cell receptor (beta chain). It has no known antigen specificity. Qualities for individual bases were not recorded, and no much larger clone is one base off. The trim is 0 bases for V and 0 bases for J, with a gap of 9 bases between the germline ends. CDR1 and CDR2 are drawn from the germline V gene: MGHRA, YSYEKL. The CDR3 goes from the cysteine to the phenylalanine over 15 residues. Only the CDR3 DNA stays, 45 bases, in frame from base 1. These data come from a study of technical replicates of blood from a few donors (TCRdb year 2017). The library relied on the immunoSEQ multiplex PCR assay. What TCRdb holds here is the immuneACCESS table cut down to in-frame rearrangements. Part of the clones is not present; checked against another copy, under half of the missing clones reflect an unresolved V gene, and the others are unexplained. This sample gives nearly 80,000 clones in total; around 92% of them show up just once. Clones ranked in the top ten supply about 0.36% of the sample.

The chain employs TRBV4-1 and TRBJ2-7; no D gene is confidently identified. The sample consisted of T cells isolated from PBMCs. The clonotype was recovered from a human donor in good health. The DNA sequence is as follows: TGCGCCAGCAGCCAAGAGAGGAGCTTCTCCTACGAGCAGTACTTC. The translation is CASSQERSFSYEQYF.